These 3 T cell receptor beta chains were sequenced from one sample in a study of blood T cell repertoires in COVID-19. The data were produced by immunoSEQ multiplex PCR, yet TCRdb's version contains in-frame clones alone and is incomplete. Of roughly 400,000 clones in the sample, just over 90% are singletons; the top ten hold 0.7% to 0.95%. The specimen sequenced was PBMCs or T cells enriched from blood (not recorded which). The receptors derive from a woman aged 40 to 55 who had been exposed to COVID-19.

V gene TRBV15 combines with J gene TRBJ2-2; 11 bases line up with TRBD1. Germline loops: CDR1 LNHNV, CDR2 YYDKDF (reference sequence). The V and J ends lost 3 bases and 5 bases, in that order; junction bases with no gene match: 5. CDR3 length: 16 amino acids. This CDR3 reads CATSSGQGARTGELFF. Here the CDR3 DNA reads TGTGCCACCAGCAGCGGACAGGGGGCGCGAACCGGGGAGCTGTTTTTT.

The rearrangement uses TRBV7-8 and TRBJ2-7; 11 bases map to TRBD2. There are 15 residues in the CDR3. Germline lookup yields CDR1 SGHVS and CDR2 FQNEAQ. The V gene end was trimmed by 2 bases and the J gene end by 11 bases; junction bases not matched to a gene: 11. In DNA form, the CDR3 reads TGTGCCAGCAGCTTAATTTTAGCGGGAGGGGTGGGGGAGTACTTC. It codes for CASSLILAGGVGEYF.

The chain employs TRBV19 and TRBJ1-5; TRBD1 matches 10 bases. Germline V gives CDR1 LNHDA, CDR2 SQIVND (reference sequence). V was clipped by 7 bases and J by 6 bases; unmatched bases: 12. CDR3 size: 16 residues. This chain's CDR3 is CASTATQGQGPQPQHF. The CDR3 coding sequence is TGTGCCAGTACCGCGACTCAGGGACAGGGGCCTCAGCCCCAGCATTTT.